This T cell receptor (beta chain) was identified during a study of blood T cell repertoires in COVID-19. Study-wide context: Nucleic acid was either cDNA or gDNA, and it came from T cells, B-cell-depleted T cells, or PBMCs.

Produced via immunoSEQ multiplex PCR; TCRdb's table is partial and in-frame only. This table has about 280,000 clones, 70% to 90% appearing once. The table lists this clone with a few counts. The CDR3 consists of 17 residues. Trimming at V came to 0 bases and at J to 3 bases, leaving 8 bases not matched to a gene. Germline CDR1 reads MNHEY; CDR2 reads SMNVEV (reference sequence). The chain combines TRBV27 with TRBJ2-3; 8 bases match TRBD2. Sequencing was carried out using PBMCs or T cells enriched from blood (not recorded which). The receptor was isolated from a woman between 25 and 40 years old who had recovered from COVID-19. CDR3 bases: TGTGCCAGCAGTTTATCGTTTCCCGCGGGAGGAACAGATACGCAGTATTTT. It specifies CASSLSFPAGGTDTQYF.